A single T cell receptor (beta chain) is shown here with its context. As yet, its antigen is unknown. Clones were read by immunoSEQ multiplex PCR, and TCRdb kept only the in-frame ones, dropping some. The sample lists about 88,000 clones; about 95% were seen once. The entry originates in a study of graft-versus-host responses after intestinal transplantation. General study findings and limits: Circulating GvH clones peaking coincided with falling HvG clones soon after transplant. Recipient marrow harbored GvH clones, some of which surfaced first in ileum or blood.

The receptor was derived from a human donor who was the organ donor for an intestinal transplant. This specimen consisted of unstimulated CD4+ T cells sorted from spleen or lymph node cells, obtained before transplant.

CDR3 region: CASRRQGRTEAFF. CDR3 in DNA: TGTGCCAGCAGGCGACAGGGGAGAACTGAAGCTTTCTTT. V gene TRBV6-5 combines with J gene TRBJ1-1, with 8 bases that match TRBD1. The germline CDR1 and CDR2 sequences are MNHEY and SVGAGI. CDR3 size: 13 residues. The V and J ends lost 6 bases and 5 bases, in that order; junction bases with no gene match: 5.